A single sample gave rise to the 19 T cell receptor beta chains below, sequenced in a study of OX40 agonist ivuxolimab in advanced cancers. Sequencing was performed with immunoSEQ multiplex PCR; in TCRdb, only in-frame clones are kept and a portion is missing. The sample has about 54,000 clones; approximately 90% are singletons. Here the sequenced sample was CD4+ or CD8+ T cells sorted from blood, taken in a trial of the OX40 agonist ivuxolimab. All receptors come from an adult with an advanced solid tumor such as melanoma, head and neck, liver or kidney cancer.

This sequence joins TRBV7-6 and TRBJ2-7, with TRBD1 matching over 9 bases. V trimming: 1 base; J trimming: 4 bases; junction bases outside the gene matches: 5. CDR3 length equals 15 residues. From germline, CDR1 is SGHVS and CDR2 FNYEAQ. CDR3 DNA: TGTGCCAGCAGCTTAGGATTGGGACAGGGATACGAGCAGTACTTC. It codes for CASSLGLGQGYEQYF.

V and J are TRBV11-2 and TRBJ1-4, with 7 bases matching TRBD1. Germline CDR1 is SGHAT and CDR2 is FQNNGV. Trimming removed 5 bases from V and 4 bases from J; junction bases left unmatched: 16. CDR3 size: 18 residues. The DNA of the CDR3 is TGTGCCAGCAGCCATTTCAGGGGACAGACGCTCGATAATGAAAAACTGTTTTTT. It yields the protein CASSHFRGQTLDNEKLFF.

This chain joins TRBV10-3 and TRBJ1-1; 11 bases align to TRBD1. The CDR3 totals 14 residues. CDR1 is ENHRY and CDR2 is SYGVKD in the germline V gene. V lost 6 bases and J lost 5; bases outside the gene matches: 5. Written as DNA, the CDR3 is TGTGCCATCAGAGGACAGGGGGCTAAGACTGAAGCTTTCTTT. This encodes CAIRGQGAKTEAFF.

This clone was found once. V and J are TRBV18 and TRBJ1-1; D perhaps matches TRBD1 (6 bases). CDR3 length equals 13 residues. The V end lost 4 bases, the J end lost 4 bases, and 10 bases lay between the germline ends. CDR1 is KGHSH and CDR2 is LQKENI in the germline V gene. The CDR3 DNA follows: TGTGCCAGCTCACAGGGGACATCCACTGAAGCTTTCTTT. Amino acids: CASSQGTSTEAFF.

V and J are TRBV9 and TRBJ2-7; TRBD2 matches 13 bases. V gave up 4 bases and J gave up 4 bases; unmatched junction bases: 8. Per the germline V gene, CDR1 is SGDLS and CDR2 is YYNGEE. CDR3 length: 16 amino acids. CDR3 region: CASSPGLTSGGYEQYF. The CDR3 DNA reads TGTGCCAGCAGCCCGGGTTTGACTAGCGGGGGGTACGAGCAGTACTTC.

V is TRBV28 and J is TRBJ1-1; D is undetermined. Looked up from germline, CDR1 is MDHEN and CDR2 is SYDVKM. V was shortened by 7 bases and J by 4 bases, with 10 bases between the two germline ends. The CDR3 consists of 12 residues. Here the CDR3 DNA reads TGTGCCAGCAAGGTTTTTGGCACTGAAGCTTTCTTT. Protein sequence: CASKVFGTEAFF.

This clone was seen a handful of times. The genes are TRBV19 and TRBJ2-7; TRBD2 is a possible D gene (5 bases). Germline lookup yields CDR1 LNHDA and CDR2 SQIVND (reference sequence). Trimming took off 1 base at V and 1 base at J, with 8 bases between the two ends. The CDR3 is 14 residues long. In DNA, the CDR3 is TGTGCCAGTAGTATAGGGACTGCATCCTACGAGCAGTACTTC. The encoded protein is CASSIGTASYEQYF.

This clone was seen a few times. The rearrangement links TRBV19 to TRBJ1-1, with unresolved D. The V and J ends lost 3 bases and 3 bases respectively, with 11 bases between them. This CDR3 comprises 14 residues. Per germline, CDR1 LNHDA and CDR2 SQIVND (reference sequence). Here the CDR3 reads CASSIPRLDTEAFF. In DNA, the CDR3 is TGTGCCAGTAGTATCCCCAGGTTGGACACTGAAGCTTTCTTT. The whole variable domain, remainder taken from reference TRBV19 and TRBJ1-1, is DGGITQSPKYLFRKEGQNVTLSCEQNLNHDAMYWYRQDPGQGLRLIYYSQIVNDFQKGDIAEGYSVSREKKESFPLTVTSAQKNPTAFYLCASSIPRLDTEAFFGQGTRLTVV.

The chain recombines TRBV4-1 with TRBJ2-7; 12 nucleotides match TRBD1. V trimming: 0 bases; J trimming: 6 bases; junction bases outside the gene matches: 3. The CDR3 length is 15 residues. The germline V gene encodes CDR1 MGHRA and CDR2 YSYEKL. The DNA of the CDR3 is TGCGCCAGCAGCCAAGAGGGGACAGGGGGCGTCGAGCAGTACTTC. Its protein is CASSQEGTGGVEQYF.

J is TRBJ1-2 and V is TRBV19, with 7 bases aligning to TRBD1. Germline V gene lookup returns CDR1 LNHDA and CDR2 SQIVND (reference sequence). The ends lost 9 bases at V and 3 bases at J; junction bases unmatched: 10. The CDR3 totals 14 residues. CDR3 bases: TGTGCCAGCAGTCCCGGGACAGACTACTATGGCTACACCTTC. It encodes CASSPGTDYYGYTF.

V is TRBV7-3 and J is TRBJ2-6; D gene ambiguous. V lost 6 bases, J lost 1 base, and 10 bases lay in between. Germline V CDR1 and CDR2: SGHTA, FQGTGA. The CDR3 runs to 15 residues. DNA of the CDR3: TGTGCCAGCAGTCACCCTTTATCTGGGGCCAACGTCCTGACTTTC. This sequence encodes CASSHPLSGANVLTF.

The J gene is TRBJ2-3, the V gene TRBV4-3; 10 bases are shared with TRBD2. The junction had 17 bases not matched to a gene; V was cut back by 4 bases and J by 1 base. The CDR3 covers 20 residues. Germline-derived CDR1 and CDR2 are LGHNA and YSLEER. The DNA of the CDR3 is TGCGCCAGCAGCCCGGGGGGGGGCCTAGCGGGAGTCTTGGGCACAGATACGCAGTATTTT. It codes for CASSPGGGLAGVLGTDTQYF.

The chain uses TRBV27 and TRBJ2-7; D gene uncertain. Trimming removed 2 bases at V and 1 base at J, with 6 bases between. Germline V gene sequence: CDR1 MNHEY, CDR2 SMNVEV (reference sequence). This CDR3 comprises 13 residues. The CDR3 DNA reads as TGTGCCAGCAGTTTACGTACATCCTACGAGCAGTACTTC. Its protein is CASSLRTSYEQYF.

This rearrangement joins TRBV9 to TRBJ2-3; 11 bases are shared with TRBD2. J was trimmed by 1 base and V by 3 bases; bases with no gene match: 1. The CDR3 covers 15 residues. Germline V lookup: CDR1 SGDLS, CDR2 YYNGEE. The CDR3 loop reads CASSAGLAGTDTQYF. CDR3 DNA sequence: TGTGCCAGCAGCGCGGGACTAGCGGGCACAGATACGCAGTATTTT.

The rearrangement uses TRBV28 and TRBJ1-4, with D maybe TRBD1 (5 bases). Germline-derived CDR1 and CDR2 are MDHEN and SYDVKM. CDR3 length: 13 residues. V was pared by 3 bases and J by 8 bases, with 10 bases between. In DNA form, the CDR3 reads TGTGCCAGCAGTTTGGGGGGTTGGGAAAAACTGTTTTTT. Amino acids: CASSLGGWEKLFF. Combining the CDR3 with reference TRBV28 and TRBJ1-4 gives the whole variable domain DVKVTQSSRYLVKRTGEKVFLECVQDMDHENMFWYRQDPGLGLRLIYFSYDVKMKEKGDIPEGYSVSREKKERFSLILESASTNQTSMYLCASSLGGWEKLFFGSGTQLSVL.

CDR3 amino acids: CASSLVAYQETQYF. The CDR3 nucleotides are TGCGCCAGCAGCTTGGTCGCCTACCAAGAGACCCAGTACTTC. The chain couples TRBV5-1 to TRBJ2-5; D unresolved. Germline CDR1 is SGHRS and CDR2 is YFSETQ. The CDR3 is 14 amino acids. Between the trimmed V and J ends, which lost 0 bases and 0 bases, there was a span of 6 bases.

Only one count was recorded for this clone. The rearrangement links TRBV11-3 to TRBJ2-7; 10 bases align to TRBD1. The V gene's germline CDR1 is SGHNT and CDR2 YENEEA. Trimming cost V 7 bases and J 4 bases; bases outside gene matches: 7. The CDR3 is 14 residues long. DNA for the CDR3: TGTGCCAGCACCCCCCCGGGACAGGGGTACGAGCAGTACTTC. Its protein is CASTPPGQGYEQYF.

The V and J genes are TRBV11-1 and TRBJ2-1; the match to TRBD1 covers 7 bases. V was pared by 5 bases and J by 14 bases, with 6 bases of the junction left unmatched. CDR1 is SGHAT and CDR2 is FQDESV in the germline V gene (reference sequence). The CDR3 runs 11 residues. DNA of the CDR3: TGTGCCAGCAGCCATACCGACAGGGAGTTCTTC. Protein sequence: CASSHTDREFF.

The V gene is TRBV4-2, the J gene TRBJ2-1; D possibly corresponds to TRBD2 (6 bases). Germline lookup yields CDR1 LGHNA and CDR2 YNFKEQ. The CDR3 covers 17 residues. Trimming shortened V by 0 bases and J by 0 bases, and 12 bases separated the two germline ends. This CDR3 is CASSQEGGSGSYNEQFF. The CDR3 DNA follows: TGTGCCAGCAGCCAAGAAGGAGGGAGCGGCTCCTACAATGAGCAGTTCTTC.